The present entry profiles one T cell receptor beta chain with its context. A single count supports this clone. Its target antigen remains unknown. Qualities for individual bases were not recorded, and no much larger clone is one base off. As encoded in the germline V gene, CDR1 is SGHDT while CDR2 is YYEEEE. The cysteine opens and the phenylalanine closes a CDR3 of 15 amino acids. Only the CDR3 portion is preserved as DNA: 45 bases, with reading frame beginning at the first base. V loses 1 base, J loses 6 bases, and the germline ends lie 15 bases apart. The immunoSEQ assay was used to generate TCR beta chain sequences from genomic DNA. Concerning the study's data processing: Any CDR3 sequence that did not begin with the conserved framework cysteine at position 104 was removed by hand. To get clonality, the normalized Shannon's Diversity Index was subtracted from one, giving values from 0 (maximal diversity) to 1 (oligoclonal). Chi-squared comparison-of-proportions tests assessed whether the same CDR3 differed in frequency between samples, such as brain versus blood. Public clonotypes were identified by searching immuneACCESS, and similarity to known antiviral clonotypes was assessed with the VDJdb browser. The table was pulled from immuneACCESS by TCRdb, which kept in-frame rearrangements only. Such tables lose some clones; where checked, under half of the loss comes from unresolved V genes, and the rest has no known cause. V and J calls and clone size come straight from that table; D and trimming were deduced from the DNA. This sample has 300,000 to 400,000 clones in its table, and roughly 93% of those were observed once. The biggest ten clones account for 4.5% to 7% of the sample.

These data are taken from a study of brain T cells in children with intractable seizures (dated by TCRdb to the early 2020s). Turning to the overall study: Resected brain tissue from about 48 pediatric epilepsy surgery cases was initially screened for immune gene transcripts with a NanoString immunology panel. Eight of the 12 selected surgery cases also had pre-surgery blood sequenced, which left four cases with brain tissue only.

Here is what the overall study found, with its caveats: Viral specificity was inferred solely from CDR3 sequence similarity, and the HCMV serostatus of the patients was not known. Sequencing depth differed between pre- and post-surgery blood, so clones missing from the pre-surgery sample may reflect undersampling.

The meaning of the sample's time point label: blood from clinic visit 5 months post-surgery; TSC patient then seizure free. Surgery cases with the highest brain T cell transcript signatures were selected for TCR beta chain sequencing of brain tissue and, where available, blood. Before surgery, the patients had been given at least one anti-epileptic drug. TCR-sequenced patients were children with drug-resistant epilepsy due to tuberous sclerosis complex, focal cortical dysplasia, Rasmussen encephalitis or hemimegalencephaly. The Monarch genomic DNA purification kit was used to extract bulk genomic DNA from unsorted brain tissue and whole blood.

The chain joins TRBV5-6 to TRBJ2-3; the D gene remains uncertain. The starting material was peripheral blood, obtained roughly 5 months after surgery. The clonotype was recovered from a boy in the first two years of life with tuberous sclerosis and intractable seizures. Here the CDR3 is given as CASSLSPDAKDTQYF. The sequence in DNA is TGTGCCAGCAGCTTGTCCCCCGACGCAAAGGATACGCAGTATTTT.